This T cell receptor beta chain derives from a study of blood T cells in healthy people across ages. A second about 7 to 11 cycle PCR used barcoded and J-beta primers. Each sample yielded at least 2.5 million CDR3-containing paired-end reads. TCRdb itself ran the 5' RACE reads through MiXCR, one entry per CDR3 protein. In the table there are about 1.4 million distinct CDR3 sequences, 45% to 70% of which are singletons. This CDR3 comprises 14 residues. After removal of 3 bases from V and 4 bases from J, the junction contained 4 bases not matched to a gene. In germline, CDR1 is MNHNS, CDR2 SASEGT. J is TRBJ1-2 and V is TRBV6-1; 8 bases align to TRBD1. The origin of this receptor is a man aged 18 to 29 in good health. Sequenced input: blood. The CDR3 bases are TGTGCCAGCAGTGATCCAGGGGGCTTCTATGGCTACACCTTC. This encodes CASSDPGGFYGYTF.